These 13 T cell receptor beta chains were sequenced from one sample in a study of shared clonotypes between healthy human individuals. Method: immunoSEQ multiplex PCR; TCRdb's copy keeps in-frame clones and lacks some. Here the sample spans approximately 980,000 clones, about three quarters being singletons. The sample comprised memory CD4+ T cells sorted from blood. Subset described: CD45RA-negative fraction. The origin of the receptors is a man aged 18-30 years in good health.

This clone was observed many times. The chain carries TRBV30 and TRBJ2-7, with 12 bases fitting TRBD1. With V trimmed by 3 bases and J by 2 bases, 8 bases remained unmatched. CDR3 length: 16 residues. CDR1 is GTSNPN, CDR2 SVGIG, per germline (reference sequence). CDR3: CAWSSPGTGGPYEQYF. Written as DNA, the CDR3 is TGTGCCTGGAGCAGCCCCGGGACAGGGGGCCCCTACGAGCAGTACTTC.

This chain connects TRBV5-6 to TRBJ1-2; no clear D gene. Germline V gene sequence: CDR1 SGHDT, CDR2 YYEEEE. This CDR3 region has 14 residues. The V end was cut by 1 base, the J end by 7 bases, with 14 bases between. The DNA for the CDR3 is TGTGCCAGCAGCTTGTCCAGGATGCCGTCTGGCTACACCTTC. Translation: CASSLSRMPSGYTF.

The rearrangement links TRBV28 to TRBJ2-7; 9 bases match TRBD1. CDR3 length equals 15 residues. Looked up from germline, CDR1 is MDHEN and CDR2 is SYDVKM. The J segment lost 5 bases and the V segment lost 6 bases, leaving 11 bases of the junction unmatched. As DNA, the CDR3 is TGTGCCAGCAGCCCGGCGGGACAGGGTATCCACGAGCAGTACTTC. This sequence encodes CASSPAGQGIHEQYF. Using reference TRBV28 and TRBJ2-7 for the parts outside the CDR3, the full variable domain is DVKVTQSSRYLVKRTGEKVFLECVQDMDHENMFWYRQDPGLGLRLIYFSYDVKMKEKGDIPEGYSVSREKKERFSLILESASTNQTSMYLCASSPAGQGIHEQYFGPGTRLTVT.

This chain uses TRBV4-3 with TRBJ2-3; D gene ambiguous. The germline CDR1 and CDR2 sequences are LGHNA and YSLEER. Deletions cut 0 bases from V and 0 bases from J, with 13 bases between. The CDR3 spans 17 residues. CDR3 nucleotide sequence: TGCGCCAGCAGCCAAGACGACCGGCTAACGAGCACAGATACGCAGTATTTT. Residues: CASSQDDRLTSTDTQYF.

This chain links TRBV5-6 with TRBJ1-5; 7 positions match TRBD1. The trim removed 3 bases at V and 7 bases at J, leaving 7 bases unmatched. The CDR3 has 14 residues. Per the germline V gene, CDR1 is SGHDT and CDR2 is YYEEEE. The CDR3 DNA reads TGTGCCAGCAGCTCCAGGGGGACGGGGCAGCCCCAGCATTTT. As protein: CASSSRGTGQPQHF. The variable domain in full, with the rest retrieved from reference TRBV5-6 and TRBJ1-5, is DAGVTQSPTHLIKTRGQQVTLRCSPKSGHDTVSWYQQALGQGPQFIFQYYEEEERQRGNFPDRFSGHQFPNYSSELNVNALLLGDSALYLCASSSRGTGQPQHFGDGTRLSIL.

The chain is built from TRBV28 and TRBJ2-1; 7 bases agree with TRBD1. Germline V CDR1 and CDR2: MDHEN, SYDVKM. The CDR3 has 16 residues. With V trimmed by 5 bases and J by 4 bases, 11 bases remained unmatched. The CDR3 region has the DNA TGTGCCAGCAGTGTCAGACAGGGTACCTCTTACAATGAGCAGTTCTTC. Translating gives CASSVRQGTSYNEQFF.

V gene TRBV10-2 combines with J gene TRBJ1-5; 7 bases agree with TRBD1. This CDR3 region has 14 residues. The V segment lost 6 bases and the J segment 3 bases; nucleotides outside the gene matches: 5. The germline V gene has CDR1 WSHSY and CDR2 SAAADI. CDR3 nucleotide sequence: TGCGCCAGCAGAAACGACAGGGCCAATCAGCCCCAGCATTTT. Amino acids: CASRNDRANQPQHF.

CDR3 loop: CASSPGGSGQPQHF. The CDR3 region has the DNA TGTGCCAGCAGTCCCGGGGGTTCGGGCCAGCCCCAGCATTTT. This chain uses TRBV6-5 with TRBJ1-5; D might be TRBD1 (5 bases). The V and J ends lost 5 bases and 7 bases respectively, with 15 bases between them. The CDR3 is 14 residues long. Germline V gives CDR1 MNHEY, CDR2 SVGAGI.

This clone occurred many times. This sample also contains other DNA sequences that code for the same CDR3. The CDR3 spells CASSEWEKLFF. The DNA for the CDR3 is TGTGCCAGCTCTGAATGGGAAAAACTGTTTTTT. The chain has TRBV2 and TRBJ1-4, with D unresolved. The germline V gene has CDR1 SNHLY and CDR2 FYNNEI. Trimming cost V 8 bases and J 8 bases, with 9 bases left between them. The CDR3 extends over 11 amino acids.

About this clone: Other nucleotide sequences from this sample produce the same CDR3. V and J are TRBV7-9 and TRBJ2-3; TRBD2 matches at 10 bases. CDR3 length: 16 residues. Germline V gene sequence: CDR1 SEHNR, CDR2 FQNEAQ (reference sequence). The V segment lost 1 base and the J segment 4 bases; nucleotides outside the gene matches: 5. The CDR3 spells CASSLGLAGSSDTQYF. The DNA of the CDR3 is TGTGCCAGCAGCTTAGGACTAGCGGGTAGTTCAGATACGCAGTATTTT.

The gene calls are TRBV29-1 and TRBJ2-1; 12 nucleotides line up with TRBD2. The CDR3 contains 17 residues. CDR1 and CDR2 from the germline V gene are SQVTM and ANQGSEA. Trimming at V came to 1 base and at J to 0 bases, leaving 4 bases not matched to a gene. The CDR3 is CSVEGGLAGYSYNEQFF. The DNA of the CDR3 is TGCAGCGTTGAAGGGGGACTAGCGGGTTACTCCTACAATGAGCAGTTCTTC.

The V and J genes are TRBV9 and TRBJ2-7; 7 nucleotides line up with TRBD2. Germline CDR1 reads SGDLS; CDR2 reads YYNGEE. CDR3 length: 15 amino acids. J gave up 2 bases and V 0 bases, and 5 bases lay outside the gene matches. This CDR3 is CASSVAGGTTYEQYF. DNA of the CDR3: TGTGCCAGCAGCGTAGCGGGAGGAACCACCTACGAGCAGTACTTC.

The genes are TRBV6-6 and TRBJ2-7, with 7 bases aligning to TRBD2. The CDR3 is 12 amino acids. V was clipped by 5 bases and J by 6 bases; unmatched bases: 4. The V gene's germline CDR1 is MNHNY and CDR2 SVGAGI (reference sequence). Here the CDR3 DNA reads TGTGCCAGCAGTCAACTAGCGACCGAGCAGTACTTC. This codes for CASSQLATEQYF.